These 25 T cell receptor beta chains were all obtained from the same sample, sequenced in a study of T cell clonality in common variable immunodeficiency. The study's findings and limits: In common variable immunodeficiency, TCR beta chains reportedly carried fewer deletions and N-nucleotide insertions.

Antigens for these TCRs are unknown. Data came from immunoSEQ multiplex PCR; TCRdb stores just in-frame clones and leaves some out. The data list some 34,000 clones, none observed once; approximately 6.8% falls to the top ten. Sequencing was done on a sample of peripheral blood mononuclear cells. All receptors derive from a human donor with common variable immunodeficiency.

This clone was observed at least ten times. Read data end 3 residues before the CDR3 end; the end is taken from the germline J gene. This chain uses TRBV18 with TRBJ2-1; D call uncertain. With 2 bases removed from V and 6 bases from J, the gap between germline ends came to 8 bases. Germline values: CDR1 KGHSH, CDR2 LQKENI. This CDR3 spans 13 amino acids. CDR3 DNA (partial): TGTGCCAGCTCACCATACATAACCAATGAG. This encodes CASSPYITNE. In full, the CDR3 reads CASSPYITNEQFF.

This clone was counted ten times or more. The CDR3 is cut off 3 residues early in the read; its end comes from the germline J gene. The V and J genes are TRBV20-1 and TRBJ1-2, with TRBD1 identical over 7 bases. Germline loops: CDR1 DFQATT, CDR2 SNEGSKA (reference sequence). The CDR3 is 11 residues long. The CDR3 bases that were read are TGCAGTAACGACAGGGAGGACGGC. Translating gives CSNDREDG. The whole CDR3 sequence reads CSNDREDGYTF.

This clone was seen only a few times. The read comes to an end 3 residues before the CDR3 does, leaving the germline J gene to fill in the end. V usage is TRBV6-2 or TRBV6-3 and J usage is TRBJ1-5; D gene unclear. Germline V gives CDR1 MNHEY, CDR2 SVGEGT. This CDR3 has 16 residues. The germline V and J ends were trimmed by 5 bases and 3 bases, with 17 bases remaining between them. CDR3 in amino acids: CASSTQRQMTNQPQHF. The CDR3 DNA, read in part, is TGTGCCAGCAGTACTCAGAGACAAATGACCAATCAGCCC.

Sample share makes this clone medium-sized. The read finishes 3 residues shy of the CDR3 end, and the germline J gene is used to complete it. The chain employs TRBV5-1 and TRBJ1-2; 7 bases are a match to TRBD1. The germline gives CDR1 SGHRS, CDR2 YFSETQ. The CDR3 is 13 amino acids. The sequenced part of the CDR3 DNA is TGCGCCAGCAGCACAGACAGGGTTGGGGGC. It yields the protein CASSTDRVGG. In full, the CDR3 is CASSTDRVGGYTF.

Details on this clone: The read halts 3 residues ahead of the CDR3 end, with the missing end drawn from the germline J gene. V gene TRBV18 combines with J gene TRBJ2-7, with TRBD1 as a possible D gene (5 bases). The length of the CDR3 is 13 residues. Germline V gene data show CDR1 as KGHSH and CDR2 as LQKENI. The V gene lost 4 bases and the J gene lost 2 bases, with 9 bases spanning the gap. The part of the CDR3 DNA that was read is TGTGCCAGCTCACTACAGGTTACCTACGAG. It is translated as CASSLQVTYE. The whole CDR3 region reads CASSLQVTYEQYF.

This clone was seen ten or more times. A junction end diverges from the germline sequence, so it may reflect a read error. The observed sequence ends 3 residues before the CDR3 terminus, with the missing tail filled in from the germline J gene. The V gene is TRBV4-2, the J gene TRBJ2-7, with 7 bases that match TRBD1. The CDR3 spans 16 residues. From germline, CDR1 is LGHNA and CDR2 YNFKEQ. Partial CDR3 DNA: TGCGCCAGCAGCCAAGTCTATGGACAGGACTCCTACGAG. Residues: CASSQVYGQDSYE. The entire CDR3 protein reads CASSQVYGQDSYEQYF.

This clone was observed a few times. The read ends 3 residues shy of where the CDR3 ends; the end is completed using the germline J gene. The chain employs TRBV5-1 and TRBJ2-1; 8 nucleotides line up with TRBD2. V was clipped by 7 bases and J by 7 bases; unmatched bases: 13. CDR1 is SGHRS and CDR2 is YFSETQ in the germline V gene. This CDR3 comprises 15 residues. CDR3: CASRLGTSLLNEQFF. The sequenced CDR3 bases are TGCGCCAGCCGACTGGGGACTAGTCTGCTAAATGAG.

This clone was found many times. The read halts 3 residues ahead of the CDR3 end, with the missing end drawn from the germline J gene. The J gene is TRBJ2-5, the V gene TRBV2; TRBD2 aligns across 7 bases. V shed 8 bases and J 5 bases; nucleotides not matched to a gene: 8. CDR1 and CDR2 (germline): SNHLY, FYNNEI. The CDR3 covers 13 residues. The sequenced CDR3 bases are TGTGCCAGCCAGGGACTATCCTTTGAGACC. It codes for CASQGLSFET. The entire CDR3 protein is CASQGLSFETQYF. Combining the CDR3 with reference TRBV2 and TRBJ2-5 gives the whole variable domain EPEVTQTPSHQVTQMGQEVILRCVPISNHLYFYWYRQILGQKVEFLVSFYNNEISEKSEIFDDQFSVERPDGSNFTLKIRSTKLEDSAMYFCASQGLSFETQYFGPGTRLLVL.

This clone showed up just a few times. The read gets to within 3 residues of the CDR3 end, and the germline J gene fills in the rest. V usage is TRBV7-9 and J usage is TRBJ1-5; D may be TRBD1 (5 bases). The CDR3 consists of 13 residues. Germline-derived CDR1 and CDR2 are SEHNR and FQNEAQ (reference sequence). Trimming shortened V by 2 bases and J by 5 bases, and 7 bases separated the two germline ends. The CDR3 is CASSLMTDQPQHF. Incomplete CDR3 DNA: TGTGCCAGCAGCTTAATGACAGATCAGCCC.

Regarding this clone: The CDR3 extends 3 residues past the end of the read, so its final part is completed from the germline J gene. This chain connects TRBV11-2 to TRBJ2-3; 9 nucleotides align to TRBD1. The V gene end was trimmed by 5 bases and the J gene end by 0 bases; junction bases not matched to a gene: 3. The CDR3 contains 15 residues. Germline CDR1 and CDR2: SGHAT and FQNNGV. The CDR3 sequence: CASSPGTGSTDTQYF. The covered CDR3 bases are TGTGCCAGCAGCCCAGGGACAGGGAGCACAGATACG.

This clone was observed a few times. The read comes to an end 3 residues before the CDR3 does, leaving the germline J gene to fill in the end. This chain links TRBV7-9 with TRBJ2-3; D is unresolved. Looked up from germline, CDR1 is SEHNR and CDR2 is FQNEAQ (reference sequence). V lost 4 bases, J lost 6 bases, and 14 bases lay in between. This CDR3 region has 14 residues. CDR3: CASSSRPRGDTQYF. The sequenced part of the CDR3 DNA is TGTGCCAGCAGCTCCAGGCCGAGAGGCGATACG.

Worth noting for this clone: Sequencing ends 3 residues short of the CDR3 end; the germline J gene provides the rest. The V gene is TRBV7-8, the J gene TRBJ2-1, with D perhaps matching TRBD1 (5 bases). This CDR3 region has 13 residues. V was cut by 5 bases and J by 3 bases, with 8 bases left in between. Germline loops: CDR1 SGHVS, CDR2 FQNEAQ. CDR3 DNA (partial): TGTGCCAGCAGCATCGGACACTACAATGAG. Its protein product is CASSIGHYNE. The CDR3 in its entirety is CASSIGHYNEQFF.

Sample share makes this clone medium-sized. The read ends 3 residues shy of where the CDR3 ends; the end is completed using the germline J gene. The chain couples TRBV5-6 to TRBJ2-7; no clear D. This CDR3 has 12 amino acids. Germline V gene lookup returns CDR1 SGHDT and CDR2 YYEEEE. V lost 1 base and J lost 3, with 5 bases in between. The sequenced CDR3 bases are TGTGCCAGCAGCTTGACAGTCTACGAG. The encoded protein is CASSLTVYE. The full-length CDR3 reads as CASSLTVYEQYF.

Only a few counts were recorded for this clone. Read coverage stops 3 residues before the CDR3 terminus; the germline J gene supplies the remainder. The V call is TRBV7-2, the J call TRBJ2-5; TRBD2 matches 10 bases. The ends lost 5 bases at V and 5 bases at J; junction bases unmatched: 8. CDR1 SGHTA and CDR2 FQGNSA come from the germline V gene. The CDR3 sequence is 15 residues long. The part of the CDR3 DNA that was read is TGTGCCAGCAGCCCAGCTAGCGGGAGAGGGGAGACC. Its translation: CASSPASGRGET. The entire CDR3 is CASSPASGRGETQYF.

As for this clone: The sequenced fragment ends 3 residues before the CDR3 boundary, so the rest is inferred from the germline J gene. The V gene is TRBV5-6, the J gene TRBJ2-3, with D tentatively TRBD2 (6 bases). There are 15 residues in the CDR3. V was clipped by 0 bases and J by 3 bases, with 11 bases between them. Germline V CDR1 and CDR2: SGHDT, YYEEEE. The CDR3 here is CASSLGGNPTDTQYF. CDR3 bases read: TGTGCCAGCAGCTTGGGCGGGAATCCGACAGATACG. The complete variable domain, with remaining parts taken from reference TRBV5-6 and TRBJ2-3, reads DAGVTQSPTHLIKTRGQQVTLRCSPKSGHDTVSWYQQALGQGPQFIFQYYEEEERQRGNFPDRFSGHQFPNYSSELNVNALLLGDSALYLCASSLGGNPTDTQYFGPGTRLTVL.

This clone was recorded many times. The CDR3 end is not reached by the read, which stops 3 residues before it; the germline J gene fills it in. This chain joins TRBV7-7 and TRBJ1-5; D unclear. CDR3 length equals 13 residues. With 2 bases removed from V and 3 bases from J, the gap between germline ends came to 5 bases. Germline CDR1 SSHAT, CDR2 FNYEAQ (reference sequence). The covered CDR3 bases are TGTGCCAGCAGCTTAAACTACAATCAGCCC. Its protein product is CASSLNYNQP. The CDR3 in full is CASSLNYNQPQHF.

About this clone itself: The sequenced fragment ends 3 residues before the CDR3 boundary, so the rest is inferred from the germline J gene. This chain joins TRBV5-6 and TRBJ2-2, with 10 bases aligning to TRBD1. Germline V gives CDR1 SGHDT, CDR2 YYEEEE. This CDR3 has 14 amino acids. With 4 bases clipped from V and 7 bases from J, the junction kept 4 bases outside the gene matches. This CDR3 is CASSRGQGNGELFF. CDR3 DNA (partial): TGTGCCAGCAGCCGGGGACAGGGGAACGGGGAG.

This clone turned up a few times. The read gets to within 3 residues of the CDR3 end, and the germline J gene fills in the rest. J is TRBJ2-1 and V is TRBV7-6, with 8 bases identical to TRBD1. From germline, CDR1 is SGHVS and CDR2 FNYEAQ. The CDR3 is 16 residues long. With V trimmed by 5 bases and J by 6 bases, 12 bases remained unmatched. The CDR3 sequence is CASSAQGATSINEQFF. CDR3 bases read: TGTGCCAGCAGCGCCCAGGGGGCCACTAGTATCAATGAG.

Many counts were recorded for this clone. The CDR3 bases that were read are TGTGCCAGCAGCTCGTCCGTTTGGGGCGCCACTGAA. The encoded protein is CASSSSVWGATE. The whole CDR3 sequence reads CASSSSVWGATEAFF. The rearrangement links TRBV7-2 to TRBJ1-1, with a tentative D call TRBD1 (5 bases). Read data end 3 residues before the CDR3 end; the end is taken from the germline J gene. Germline V lookup: CDR1 SGHTA, CDR2 FQGNSA. V lost 4 bases to trimming and J lost 4 bases, with 16 bases between them. This CDR3 is built from 15 residues.

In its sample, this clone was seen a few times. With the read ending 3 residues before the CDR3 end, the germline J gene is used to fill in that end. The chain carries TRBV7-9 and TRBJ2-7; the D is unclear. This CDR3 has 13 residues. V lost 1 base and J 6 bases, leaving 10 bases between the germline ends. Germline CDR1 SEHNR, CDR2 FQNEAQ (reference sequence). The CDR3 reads CASSLDHVLEQYF. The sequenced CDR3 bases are TGTGCCAGCAGCTTAGACCACGTACTCGAG.

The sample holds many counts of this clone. Partial CDR3 DNA: TGCAGTGCTAGGGACAGGGAAGAGACC. Its translation is CSARDREET. The full CDR3 protein reads CSARDREETQYF. The chain joins TRBV20-1 to TRBJ2-5; 8 bases map to TRBD1. The read terminates 3 residues ahead of where the CDR3 ends, so the germline J gene completes it. CDR1 is DFQATT, CDR2 SNEGSKA, per germline (reference sequence). V shed 3 bases and J 3 bases; nucleotides not matched to a gene: 0. CDR3 size: 12 residues.

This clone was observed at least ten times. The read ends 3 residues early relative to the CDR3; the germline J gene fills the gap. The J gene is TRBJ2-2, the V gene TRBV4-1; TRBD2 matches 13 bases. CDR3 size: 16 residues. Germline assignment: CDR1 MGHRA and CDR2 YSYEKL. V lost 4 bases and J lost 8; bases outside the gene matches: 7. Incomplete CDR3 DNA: TGCGCCAGCAGCCCCAAAGGACTAGCGGGAGCGGGGGAG. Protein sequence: CASSPKGLAGAGE. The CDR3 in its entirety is CASSPKGLAGAGELFF.

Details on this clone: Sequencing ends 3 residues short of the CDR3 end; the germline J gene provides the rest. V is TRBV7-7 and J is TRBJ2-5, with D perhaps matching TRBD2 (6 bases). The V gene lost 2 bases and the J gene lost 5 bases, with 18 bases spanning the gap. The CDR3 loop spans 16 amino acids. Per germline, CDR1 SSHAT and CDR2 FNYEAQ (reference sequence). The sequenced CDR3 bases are TGTGCCAGCAGCTTATTGGGTGGCCGACTAGAGGAGACC. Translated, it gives CASSLLGGRLEET. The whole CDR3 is CASSLLGGRLEETQYF.

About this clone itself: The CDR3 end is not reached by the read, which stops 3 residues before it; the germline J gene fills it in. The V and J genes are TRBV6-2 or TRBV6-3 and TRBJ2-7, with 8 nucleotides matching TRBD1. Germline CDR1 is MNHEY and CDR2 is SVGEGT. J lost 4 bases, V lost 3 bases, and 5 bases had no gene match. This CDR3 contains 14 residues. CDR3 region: CASSYFWTGYEQYF. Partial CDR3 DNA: TGTGCCAGCAGTTATTTCTGGACAGGGTACGAG.

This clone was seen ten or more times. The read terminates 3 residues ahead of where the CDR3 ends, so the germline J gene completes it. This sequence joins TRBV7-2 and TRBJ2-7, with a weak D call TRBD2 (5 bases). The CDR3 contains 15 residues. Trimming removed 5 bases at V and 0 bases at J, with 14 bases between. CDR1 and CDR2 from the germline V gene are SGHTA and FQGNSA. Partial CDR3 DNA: TGTGCCAGCAGCCCGCGTAGCGTGAGCTCCTACGAG. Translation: CASSPRSVSSYE. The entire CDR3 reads CASSPRSVSSYEQYF.